These 30 T cell receptor beta chains came from one sample sequenced in a study of blood T cell repertoires in COVID-19. TCRdb's table, derived via immunoSEQ multiplex PCR, lists solely in-frame clones and lacks some. Of a few hundred thousand clones listed, about nine tenths are singletons. Sample: peripheral blood. Every receptor here comes from a man between 45 and 60 years old with active or convalescent COVID-19.

V and J are TRBV6-5 and TRBJ2-5; TRBD1 might be the D (5 bases). The CDR3 spans 14 residues. CDR1 is MNHEY, CDR2 SVGAGI, per germline. Between the trimmed V and J ends, which lost 0 bases and 4 bases, there was a span of 9 bases. CDR3 residues: CASSYSGRVETQYF. For the CDR3, the DNA is TGTGCCAGCAGTTACTCGGGCAGGGTAGAGACCCAGTACTTC.

The chain links TRBV7-9 to TRBJ1-2, with 11 bases identical to TRBD1. V shed 5 bases and J 6 bases; nucleotides not matched to a gene: 11. The length of the CDR3 is 16 residues. Per the germline V gene, CDR1 is SEHNR and CDR2 is FQNEAQ (reference sequence). DNA of the CDR3: TGTGCCAGCAGCACCTCCGGGACAGGGGGTAAGCATGGCTACACCTTC. It encodes CASSTSGTGGKHGYTF. The full variable domain, in which reference TRBV7-9 and TRBJ1-2 provide the parts outside the CDR3, is DTGVSQNPRHKITKRGQNVTFRCDPISEHNRLYWYRQTLGQGPEFLTYFQNEAQLEKSRLLSDRFSAERPKGSFSTLEIQRTEQGDSAMYLCASSTSGTGGKHGYTFGSGTRLTVV.

The chain carries TRBV28 and TRBJ2-7, with a weak D call TRBD2 (6 bases). The CDR3 sequence is 15 residues long. V shed 7 bases and J shed 4 bases, with 20 bases lying between them. Germline V gene sequence: CDR1 MDHEN, CDR2 SYDVKM. CDR3 sequence (DNA): TGTGCCAGCACCCTCAATAGCGGTTTTGGGTACGAGCAGTACTTC. This encodes CASTLNSGFGYEQYF.

The chain is built from TRBV7-2 and TRBJ2-3; TRBD2 matches at 13 bases. Germline V gene sequence: CDR1 SGHTA, CDR2 FQGNSA. The length of the CDR3 is 17 residues. The V segment lost 5 bases and the J segment 0 bases; nucleotides outside the gene matches: 5. The CDR3, as DNA: TGTGCCAGCAGCCCACGGACTAGCGGGGGTAGCACAGATACGCAGTATTTT. Translating it yields CASSPRTSGGSTDTQYF.

This clone was seen a few times. The V and J genes are TRBV5-5 and TRBJ1-2, with D possibly being TRBD1 (6 bases). The CDR3 totals 14 residues. Germline V gene lookup returns CDR1 SGHKS and CDR2 YYEKEE (reference sequence). V lost 5 bases and J lost 3, with 14 bases in between. The CDR3 loop is CASSSGQRYYGYTF. CDR3 bases: TGTGCCAGCAGTTCCGGACAGCGATACTATGGCTACACCTTC.

J is TRBJ1-1 and V is TRBV6-5; possibly TRBD1 for D (5 bases). CDR1 and CDR2 (germline): MNHEY, SVGAGI. The V end lost 2 bases, the J end lost 0 bases, and 7 bases lay between the germline ends. The length of the CDR3 is 14 residues. Here the CDR3 reads CASSYGAVNTEAFF. The CDR3 nucleotides are TGTGCCAGCAGTTACGGGGCAGTGAACACTGAAGCTTTCTTT.

This clone was found a few times. This chain joins TRBV11-2 and TRBJ2-1; D is perhaps TRBD1 (5 bases). CDR3 length: 17 residues. Trimming removed 2 bases from V and 5 bases from J, with 19 bases in between. Germline CDR1 is SGHAT and CDR2 is FQNNGV. Here the CDR3 DNA reads TGTGCCAGCAGCTTAAGGCAGGGCAATGTCGGGCACAATGAGCAGTTCTTC. This translates into CASSLRQGNVGHNEQFF.

The chain carries TRBV5-5 and TRBJ1-5, with 9 nucleotides matching TRBD1. The CDR3 extends over 18 amino acids. Germline-derived CDR1 and CDR2 are SGHKS and YYEKEE (reference sequence). The V and J ends lost 4 bases and 1 base, in that order; junction bases with no gene match: 12. For the CDR3, the DNA is TGTGCCAGCAGCCGAGACAGGGGGACAAGTTCGAGCAATCAGCCCCAGCATTTT. Translation gives CASSRDRGTSSSNQPQHF.

The rearrangement uses TRBV18 and TRBJ2-5, with D perhaps matching TRBD1 (5 bases). This CDR3 contains 14 residues. The V gene lost 3 bases and the J gene lost 5 bases, with 13 bases spanning the gap. Germline-derived CDR1 and CDR2 are KGHSH and LQKENI. The CDR3 is CASSPNPGKETQYF. The CDR3 coding sequence is TGTGCCAGCTCACCTAACCCAGGGAAGGAGACCCAGTACTTC.

This clone was picked up a small number of times. V is TRBV7-2 and J is TRBJ1-5; 11 bases are a match to TRBD1. The ends lost 5 bases at V and 6 bases at J; junction bases unmatched: 6. Germline CDR1 is SGHTA and CDR2 is FQGNSA. This CDR3 spans 15 amino acids. The CDR3 loop is CASSATGTGGQPQHF. CDR3 bases: TGTGCCAGCAGCGCAACCGGGACAGGGGGTCAGCCCCAGCATTTT.

This chain's CDR3 is CASSRNRVRANEKLFF. The CDR3 region has the DNA TGTGCCAGCAGTCGAAACAGGGTACGAGCTAATGAAAAACTGTTTTTT. The rearrangement links TRBV6-6 to TRBJ1-4, with D possibly matching TRBD1 (6 bases). V lost 5 bases to trimming and J lost 3 bases, with 16 bases between them. The germline CDR1 and CDR2 sequences are MNHNY and SVGAGI (reference sequence). The CDR3 runs 16 residues.

V is TRBV28 and J is TRBJ2-1, with D maybe TRBD2 (6 bases). The CDR3 contains 15 residues. Trimming pared 6 bases from V and 8 bases from J, leaving 20 bases between. CDR1 and CDR2 (germline): MDHEN, SYDVKM. DNA of the CDR3: TGTGCCAGCAGCTCACCGGGACTCACTCGGCATGAGCAGTTCTTC. This codes for CASSSPGLTRHEQFF.

This chain joins TRBV7-2 and TRBJ1-4; the D gene is possibly TRBD1 (6 bases). The germline gives CDR1 SGHTA, CDR2 FQGNSA. CDR3 length equals 15 residues. V lost 5 bases to trimming and J lost 8 bases, with 18 bases between them. The CDR3 DNA is TGTGCCAGCAGCCCCAACAGGGTGAATAGCGAAAAACTGTTTTTT. Its translation: CASSPNRVNSEKLFF.

V is TRBV9 and J is TRBJ2-2; 9 nucleotides match TRBD2. After removal of 4 bases from V and 5 bases from J, the junction contained 9 bases not matched to a gene. The CDR3 sequence is 16 residues long. CDR1 and CDR2 (germline): SGDLS, YYNGEE. CDR3 DNA: TGTGCCAGCAGCTCGGGACTAGCTAGTCTAACCGGGGAGCTGTTTTTT. This encodes CASSSGLASLTGELFF.

This chain joins TRBV5-4 and TRBJ2-3; 7 nucleotides align to TRBD2. This CDR3 is built from 16 residues. J was trimmed by 2 bases and V by 3 bases; bases with no gene match: 9. The germline V gene encodes CDR1 SGHNT and CDR2 YYREEE (reference sequence). CDR3 loop: CASSSRQRGNTDTQYF. The CDR3 nucleotides read TGTGCCAGCAGCTCGAGACAGCGGGGTAACACAGATACGCAGTATTTT.

The rearrangement joins TRBV4-1 to TRBJ1-2; D may be TRBD1 (5 bases). The CDR3 loop spans 17 amino acids. Trimming removed 2 bases at V and 4 bases at J, with 20 bases between. CDR1 and CDR2 from the germline V gene are MGHRA and YSYEKL. The CDR3 reads CASSQTLWGGLSYGYTF. In DNA, the CDR3 is TGCGCCAGCAGCCAAACCCTTTGGGGGGGTCTTAGCTATGGCTACACCTTC.

V usage is TRBV3-1 (or the pseudogene TRBV3-2) and J usage is TRBJ1-1, with a tentative D call TRBD1 (6 bases). Germline V gene data show CDR1 as LGHDT and CDR2 as YNNKEL (reference sequence). There are 13 residues in the CDR3. V was pared by 4 bases and J by 6 bases, with 12 bases between. CDR3 sequence: CASSRTRGSEAFF. The CDR3 DNA reads as TGTGCCAGCAGCCGAACCAGGGGCTCTGAAGCTTTCTTT.

V and J are TRBV7-3 and TRBJ2-3, with D perhaps matching TRBD2 (6 bases). Germline lookup yields CDR1 SGHTA and CDR2 FQGTGA. Trimming shortened V by 5 bases and J by 3 bases, and 15 bases separated the two germline ends. CDR3 length: 15 residues. CDR3 nucleotides: TGTGCCAGCAGCAGAAGCGGACTAAGAACAGATACGCAGTATTTT. Its protein product is CASSRSGLRTDTQYF.

The chain employs TRBV10-2 and TRBJ1-2; D is possibly TRBD1 (5 bases). The V gene's germline CDR1 is WSHSY and CDR2 SAAADI. The CDR3 has 15 amino acids. V was trimmed by 5 bases and J by 1 base, leaving 14 bases between them. The CDR3 sequence is CASSLGGTLNYGYTF. The CDR3 DNA is TGCGCCAGCAGTCTGGGGGGGACGCTTAACTATGGCTACACCTTC.

The chain links TRBV28 to TRBJ1-2; D is perhaps TRBD1 (5 bases). This CDR3 has 12 amino acids. Looked up from germline, CDR1 is MDHEN and CDR2 is SYDVKM. V lost 5 bases and J lost 5, with 9 bases in between. The CDR3 coding sequence is TGTGCCAGCAGTCGTGGGGGGTATGGCTACACCTTC. This encodes CASSRGGYGYTF.

This clone was picked up a small number of times. V is TRBV2 and J is TRBJ1-4; a possible D gene is TRBD1 (6 bases). Germline V gene sequence: CDR1 SNHLY, CDR2 FYNNEI. CDR3 size: 14 residues. V was shortened by 3 bases and J by 7 bases, with 12 bases between the two germline ends. As DNA, the CDR3 is TGTGCCAGCAGTGAGGGGGCAGGGTCTGAAAAACTGTTTTTT. It translates to CASSEGAGSEKLFF.

The rearrangement links TRBV29-1 to TRBJ2-7, with 8 bases that match TRBD1. The CDR3 sequence is 12 residues long. Germline assignment: CDR1 SQVTM and CDR2 ANQGSEA. V lost 6 bases and J lost 5; bases outside the gene matches: 6. For the CDR3, the DNA is TGCAGCGTGGACGGACAGGGCAACGAGCAGTACTTC. Amino acids: CSVDGQGNEQYF.

The chain uses TRBV2 and TRBJ1-6; D unresolved. CDR3 length equals 14 residues. CDR1 SNHLY and CDR2 FYNNEI come from the germline V gene. The V end was cut by 8 bases, the J end by 5 bases, with 13 bases between. The CDR3 nucleotides read TGTGCCAGCCGGAGACCGATCGATAATTCACCCCTCCACTTT. The encoded protein is CASRRPIDNSPLHF.

The V gene is TRBV18, the J gene TRBJ2-7, with TRBD1 matching 7 bases. Germline V gives CDR1 KGHSH, CDR2 LQKENI. This CDR3 is built from 17 residues. V was clipped by 3 bases and J by 2 bases; unmatched bases: 13. Written as DNA, the CDR3 is TGTGCCAGCTCACCCCAAACAGGGGAATGGGGAACCTACGAGCAGTACTTC. Residues: CASSPQTGEWGTYEQYF.

The CDR3 nucleotides are TGTGCCAGCAGCTTGACAGGGGGCGATTCTGGGGCCAACGTCCTGACTTTC. Translated: CASSLTGGDSGANVLTF. The rearrangement links TRBV5-6 to TRBJ2-6, with TRBD1 identical over 9 bases. The J segment lost 1 base and the V segment lost 1 base, leaving 3 bases of the junction unmatched. The CDR3 spans 17 residues. Germline CDR1 reads SGHDT; CDR2 reads YYEEEE.

The V and J genes are TRBV18 and TRBJ2-3, with 8 bases that match TRBD2. Germline-derived CDR1 and CDR2 are KGHSH and LQKENI. The CDR3 is made up of 16 amino acids. The V segment lost 0 bases and the J segment 1 base; nucleotides outside the gene matches: 3. CDR3 DNA: TGTGCCAGCTCACCACCTATACTAGCGGGCACAGATACGCAGTATTTT. Protein product: CASSPPILAGTDTQYF.

The V and J genes are TRBV20-1 and TRBJ1-2; 8 nucleotides match TRBD1. The germline gives CDR1 DFQATT, CDR2 SNEGSKA (reference sequence). The ends lost 3 bases at V and 4 bases at J; junction bases unmatched: 1. The CDR3 has 12 amino acids. This chain's CDR3 is CSASGTGYGYTF. CDR3 nucleotides: TGCAGTGCTAGTGGGACAGGCTATGGCTACACCTTC.

The CDR3 spells CASTSSGTSPTGELFF. The CDR3 bases are TGTGCCAGCACCTCATCCGGGACTAGCCCCACCGGGGAGCTGTTTTTT. The chain couples TRBV27 to TRBJ2-2; 9 nucleotides match TRBD2. The germline gives CDR1 MNHEY, CDR2 SMNVEV (reference sequence). This CDR3 has 16 amino acids. With 7 bases clipped from V and 4 bases from J, the junction kept 10 bases outside the gene matches.

This clone has a single count. The J gene is TRBJ1-2, the V gene TRBV28, with no clear D. Germline lookup yields CDR1 MDHEN and CDR2 SYDVKM. With 8 bases removed from V and 0 bases from J, the gap between germline ends came to 7 bases. CDR3 size: 12 residues. This CDR3 is CASFDTNYGYTF. Here the CDR3 DNA reads TGTGCCAGCTTCGACACTAACTATGGCTACACCTTC.

The CDR3: CARERISGANVLTF. For the CDR3, the DNA is TGTGCCAGAGAGCGTATCTCCGGGGCCAACGTCCTGACTTTC. The J gene is TRBJ2-6, the V gene TRBV7-9; D is unclear. Per the germline V gene, CDR1 is SEHNR and CDR2 is FQNEAQ (reference sequence). Trimming pared 9 bases from V and 4 bases from J, leaving 13 bases between. CDR3 length: 14 residues. The variable domain in full, completed from reference TRBV7-9 and TRBJ2-6, reads DTGVSQNPRHKITKRGQNVTFRCDPISEHNRLYWYRQTLGQGPEFLTYFQNEAQLEKSRLLSDRFSAERPKGSFSTLEIQRTEQGDSAMYLCARERISGANVLTFGAGSRLTVL.